These 5 T cell receptor beta chains were sequenced from one sample in a study of CD8 T cells in ankylosing spondylitis. TCRdb independently ran MiXCR on the 5' RACE reads; one entry per CDR3 protein. Of 250,000 to 400,000 distinct CDR3 sequences listed, roughly 12% are singletons. The sample comprised blood, either unsorted or a sorted T cell fraction (not recorded which). These receptors were obtained from a female donor with ankylosing spondylitis or in good health (not recorded which).

This clonotype was picked up many times. The rearrangement uses TRBV28 and TRBJ2-3, with TRBD1 identical over 9 bases. The germline CDR1 and CDR2 sequences are MDHEN and SYDVKM. The CDR3 covers 16 residues. Trimming removed 6 bases from V and 4 bases from J; junction bases left unmatched: 11. The CDR3: CASSPPPGQGADTQYF. The CDR3 coding sequence is TGTGCCAGCAGCCCACCCCCGGGACAGGGAGCAGATACGCAGTATTTT.

This clonotype was observed many times. This sequence joins TRBV20-1 and TRBJ2-3; D gene ambiguous. Per the germline V gene, CDR1 is DFQATT and CDR2 is SNEGSKA (reference sequence). The V gene lost 0 bases and the J gene lost 2 bases, with 9 bases spanning the gap. The CDR3 is 14 amino acids. CDR3 loop: CSARDSKITDTQYF. CDR3 bases: TGCAGTGCTAGAGACTCTAAAATCACAGATACGCAGTATTTT.

This clonotype was observed many times. This chain uses TRBV6-5 with TRBJ2-7, with 9 bases that match TRBD1. Unmatched junction bases numbered 9, after V lost 2 bases and J lost 4 bases. Germline lookup yields CDR1 MNHEY and CDR2 SVGAGI. This CDR3 has 16 residues. This CDR3 is CASSYPKGQGSYEQYF. For the CDR3, the DNA is TGTGCCAGCAGTTACCCAAAGGGACAGGGTTCGTACGAGCAGTACTTC.

This clonotype was picked up many times. The chain uses TRBV20-1 and TRBJ1-4, with unresolved D. CDR1 is DFQATT and CDR2 is SNEGSKA in the germline V gene (reference sequence). CDR3 length: 14 residues. V lost 2 bases, J lost 5 bases, and 12 bases lay in between. CDR3 residues: CSARRADQNEKLFF. For the CDR3, the DNA is TGCAGTGCTAGAAGGGCAGATCAGAATGAAAAACTGTTTTTT.

This CDR3 reads CASSLMTSGGNNEQFF. The CDR3 nucleotides read TGCGCCAGCAGCTTGATGACTAGCGGGGGGAACAATGAGCAGTTCTTC. The chain employs TRBV5-1 and TRBJ2-1; 13 positions agree with TRBD2. Trimming cost V 1 base and J 5 bases; bases outside gene matches: 3. The V gene's germline CDR1 is SGHRS and CDR2 YFSETQ. The CDR3 spans 16 residues.